Listed here are 28 T cell receptor beta chains from one sample, sequenced in a study of T cells in Graves' hyperthyroidism and ophthalmopathy. RNA transcripts gave rise to amplified TCR beta CDR3 regions. The HTBI primer set was used in a first-round RT-PCR of the TCR CDR3. TCRdb re-called the multiplex PCR reads with MiXCR, one entry per CDR3 protein. The sample carries roughly 660,000 distinct CDR3 sequences, 15% to 20% recorded once. Sequencing was done on a sample of blood. The receptors were gathered from a man aged 45-65 years with Graves' hyperthyroidism.

This clonotype occurred many times. DNA of the CDR3: TGCAGTGCTAGAGTCTTCGGGGGAGACATGAACACTGAAGCTTTCTTT. This codes for CSARVFGGDMNTEAFF. The V gene is TRBV20-1, the J gene TRBJ1-1, with TRBD1 as a possible D gene (5 bases). V was cut by 1 base and J by 0 bases, with 15 bases left in between. Germline CDR1 reads DFQATT; CDR2 reads SNEGSKA (reference sequence). CDR3 size: 16 residues.

At least ten counts were recorded for this clonotype. The chain couples TRBV27 to TRBJ2-2; the D gene could be TRBD1 or TRBD2 (5 bases each). V was clipped by 6 bases and J by 7 bases, with 21 bases between them. The CDR3 is 16 residues long. The germline V gene encodes CDR1 MNHEY and CDR2 SMNVEV (reference sequence). The CDR3 coding sequence is TGTGCCAGCAGCCGATTTAACCCCAGGGCGGGCGGGGAGCTGTTTTTT. Translated, it gives CASSRFNPRAGGELFF.

In this sample, this clonotype turned up a few times. The V and J genes are TRBV19 and TRBJ1-5, with TRBD1 identical over 7 bases. Germline V CDR1 and CDR2: LNHDA, SQIVND (reference sequence). The ends lost 11 bases at V and 5 bases at J; junction bases unmatched: 9. The length of the CDR3 is 13 residues. CDR3 coding DNA: TGTGCCGCACAAACAGGGGATCATCAGCCCCAGCATTTT. Protein: CAAQTGDHQPQHF.

The chain uses TRBV30 and TRBJ2-1; D possibly corresponds to TRBD2 (6 bases). The germline CDR1 and CDR2 sequences are GTSNPN and SVGIG (reference sequence). Deletions cut 0 bases from V and 9 bases from J, with 24 bases between. The CDR3 loop spans 17 amino acids. The CDR3 spells CAWSVRDWGSLGGEQFF. In DNA form, the CDR3 reads TGTGCCTGGAGTGTGAGGGATTGGGGGTCCCTCGGGGGTGAGCAGTTCTTC.

The table lists this clonotype with many counts. The gene calls are TRBV28 and TRBJ2-1; D is tentatively TRBD1 or TRBD2 (5 bases each). The germline V gene has CDR1 MDHEN and CDR2 SYDVKM. The CDR3 is 15 residues long. Trimming removed 2 bases at V and 8 bases at J, with 16 bases between. The CDR3 spells CASSLRDDPRYEQFF. CDR3 DNA: TGTGCCAGCAGTTTACGGGACGATCCCCGCTATGAGCAGTTCTTC. The full variable domain, completed using reference TRBV28 and TRBJ2-1, is DVKVTQSSRYLVKRTGEKVFLECVQDMDHENMFWYRQDPGLGLRLIYFSYDVKMKEKGDIPEGYSVSREKKERFSLILESASTNQTSMYLCASSLRDDPRYEQFFGPGTRLTVL.

This clonotype was seen many times. This chain uses TRBV11-1 with TRBJ1-1, with 9 bases that match TRBD1. In germline, CDR1 is SGHAT, CDR2 FQDESV (reference sequence). The CDR3 consists of 14 residues. Trimming at V came to 5 bases and at J to 1 base, leaving 2 bases not matched to a gene. CDR3 sequence reads: CASSPDRGNTEAFF. CDR3 nucleotides: TGTGCCAGCAGCCCGGACAGGGGGAACACTGAAGCTTTCTTT. Drawing the rest from reference TRBV11-1 and TRBJ1-1, the complete variable domain is EAEVAQSPRYKITEKSQAVAFWCDPISGHATLYWYRQILGQGPELLVQFQDESVVDDSQLPKDRFSAERLKGVDSTLKIQPAELGDSAMYLCASSPDRGNTEAFFGQGTRLTVV.

V is TRBV10-3 and J is TRBJ2-7; D is undetermined. V lost 2 bases and J 5 bases, leaving 10 bases between the germline ends. The CDR3 length is 13 residues. Per the germline V gene, CDR1 is ENHRY and CDR2 is SYGVKD. CDR3 sequence (DNA): TGTGCCATCAGTGAGCTTGGGGTCGACGAGCAGTACTTC. Amino acids: CAISELGVDEQYF.

This clonotype was seen many times. The chain recombines TRBV6-1 with TRBJ2-7; TRBD1 matches 7 bases. With 5 bases clipped from V and 5 bases from J, the junction kept 9 bases outside the gene matches. This CDR3 contains 14 residues. The germline V gene has CDR1 MNHNS and CDR2 SASEGT. The CDR3 DNA follows: TGTGCCAGCAGTTCTGAACAGGGGTATAACGAGCAGTACTTC. Translation gives CASSSEQGYNEQYF.

The chain carries TRBV11-3 and TRBJ2-3; 9 bases are a match to TRBD2. Germline loops: CDR1 SGHNT, CDR2 YENEEA. V was pared by 2 bases and J by 6 bases, with 18 bases of the junction left unmatched. The CDR3 extends over 19 amino acids. CDR3 protein: CASSLIDDVWAGGPDTQYF. The CDR3 nucleotides read TGTGCCAGCAGCTTAATCGATGATGTGTGGGCGGGAGGGCCGGATACGCAGTATTTT.

This clonotype was observed a handful of times. The rearrangement joins TRBV5-8 to TRBJ2-6, with TRBD1 identical over 10 bases. The CDR3 covers 16 residues. Germline CDR1 reads SGHTS; CDR2 reads YDEGEE. The V and J ends lost 3 bases and 2 bases, in that order; junction bases with no gene match: 2. The CDR3 here is CASSSGQGTGANVLTF. The CDR3 bases are TGTGCCAGCAGCTCGGGACAGGGGACTGGGGCCAACGTCCTGACTTTC.

On this clonotype: This may arise from a read error, as a much more abundant clone is one base away. The chain uses TRBV6-1 and TRBJ2-1; no clear D. CDR3 length: 14 residues. The germline V and J ends were trimmed by 8 bases and 6 bases, with 17 bases remaining between them. Germline CDR1 is MNHNS and CDR2 is SASEGT. CDR3 sequence (DNA): TGTGCCAGCGGCTCCAACACCCTCTCCAATGAGCAGTTCTTC. Protein: CASGSNTLSNEQFF.

This clonotype came up once. A clone one base away is much larger, so this may be a read error. This chain joins TRBV20-1 and TRBJ1-1, with 7 nucleotides matching TRBD1. This CDR3 has 13 residues. CDR1 is DFQATT and CDR2 is SNEGSKA in the germline V gene (reference sequence). The CDR3: CSARDRRNTEALF. CDR3 nucleotide sequence: TGCAGTGCTAGGGACAGGCGGAACACTGAAGCTTTATTT.

Ten or more counts support this clonotype. The chain recombines TRBV19 with TRBJ2-7; 8 positions agree with TRBD1. CDR1 and CDR2 from the germline V gene are LNHDA and SQIVND (reference sequence). The CDR3 spans 12 residues. Trimming at V came to 6 bases and at J to 2 bases, leaving 0 bases not matched to a gene. CDR3 sequence: CASSRGPYEQYF. In nucleotides, the CDR3 is TGTGCCAGTAGCAGGGGGCCCTACGAGCAGTACTTC. Supplemented by reference TRBV19 and TRBJ2-7, the full variable domain reads DGGITQSPKYLFRKEGQNVTLSCEQNLNHDAMYWYRQDPGQGLRLIYYSQIVNDFQKGDIAEGYSVSREKKESFPLTVTSAQKNPTAFYLCASSRGPYEQYFGPGTRLTVT.

This clonotype appeared a few times. The germline gene is not matched at one end of the junction; a read error may be the cause. The chain combines TRBV4-1 with TRBJ1-1, with TRBD1 as a possible D gene (6 bases). Germline V gene lookup returns CDR1 MGHRA and CDR2 YSYEKL. The CDR3 loop spans 16 amino acids. The CDR3 here is CASSQGTRGMNTEAFF. The CDR3, as DNA: TGCGCCAGCAGTCAAGGGACCAGGGGTATGAACACTGAAGCTTTCTTT.

This rearrangement joins TRBV6-1 to TRBJ1-4, with D possibly matching TRBD1 (5 bases). Trimming took 3 bases from V and 9 from J, leaving 17 bases between them. This CDR3 comprises 15 residues. From germline, CDR1 is MNHNS and CDR2 SASEGT. Here the CDR3 DNA reads TGTGCCAGCAGTGATGAGGGGCAGGCGGTTAAAAAACTGTTTTTT. Translating gives CASSDEGQAVKKLFF.

In this sample, this clonotype turned up many times. This rearrangement joins TRBV7-8 to TRBJ2-5; TRBD2 aligns across 12 bases. The germline V gene has CDR1 SGHVS and CDR2 FQNEAQ. V trimming: 6 bases; J trimming: 6 bases; junction bases outside the gene matches: 8. This CDR3 contains 15 residues. The CDR3 DNA follows: TGTGCCAGCAGTCGGACTAGCGGGACTCTAAAGACCCAGTACTTC. Translated, it gives CASSRTSGTLKTQYF.

Only a few counts were recorded for this clonotype. The gene calls are TRBV27 and TRBJ1-2; D is undetermined. V lost 3 bases, J lost 5 bases, and 13 bases lay in between. Germline V CDR1 and CDR2: MNHEY, SMNVEV (reference sequence). The length of the CDR3 is 14 residues. The CDR3 DNA follows: TGTGCCAGCAGTTTGTCCAGGATGGTTTATGGCTACACCTTC. Its translation is CASSLSRMVYGYTF.

The V call is TRBV3-1, the J call TRBJ1-1; no clear D gene. This CDR3 has 14 amino acids. Trimming shortened V by 4 bases and J by 8 bases, and 17 bases separated the two germline ends. Germline CDR1 is LGHDT and CDR2 is YNNKEL (reference sequence). The CDR3 loop reads CASSLLPGGWEAFF. CDR3 in DNA: TGTGCCAGCAGCCTTCTACCGGGCGGCTGGGAAGCTTTCTTT. The entire variable domain, with the rest obtained from reference TRBV3-1 and TRBJ1-1, is as follows: DTAVSQTPKYLVTQMGNDKSIKCEQNLGHDTMYWYKQDSKKFLKIMFSYNNKELIINETVPNRFSPKSPDKAHLNLHINSLELGDSAVYFCASSLLPGGWEAFFGQGTRLTVV.

This clonotype was counted between two and nine times. The J gene is TRBJ1-2, the V gene TRBV19, with 11 bases lining up with TRBD1. Germline CDR1 and CDR2: LNHDA and SQIVND (reference sequence). CDR3 size: 14 residues. V trimming: 4 bases; J trimming: 5 bases; junction bases outside the gene matches: 3. In DNA, the CDR3 is TGTGCCAGTAGTACTGGACAGGGGGCGTATGGCTACACCTTC. Translated: CASSTGQGAYGYTF.

V gene TRBV18 combines with J gene TRBJ2-2; a possible D gene is TRBD1 (5 bases). The length of the CDR3 is 13 residues. Trimming left V 10 bases short and J 4 bases short, with 13 bases between. Germline V gene sequence: CDR1 KGHSH, CDR2 LQKENI. The CDR3 nucleotides read TGTGCCATCCGCAGGGCTGGCACCGGGGAGCTGTTTTTT. Translated: CAIRRAGTGELFF.

The chain has TRBV7-9 and TRBJ1-5, with D perhaps TRBD1 (5 bases). Germline CDR1 and CDR2: SEHNR and FQNEAQ (reference sequence). The length of the CDR3 is 15 residues. V shed 4 bases and J shed 0 bases, with 10 bases lying between them. DNA for the CDR3: TGTGCCAGCAGCTCGACAGCTTATAGCAATCAGCCCCAGCATTTT. It translates to CASSSTAYSNQPQHF. Drawing the rest from reference TRBV7-9 and TRBJ1-5, the complete variable domain is DTGVSQNPRHKITKRGQNVTFRCDPISEHNRLYWYRQTLGQGPEFLTYFQNEAQLEKSRLLSDRFSAERPKGSFSTLEIQRTEQGDSAMYLCASSSTAYSNQPQHFGDGTRLSIL.

The rearrangement joins TRBV6-2 or TRBV6-3 to TRBJ2-3; 12 bases agree with TRBD2. J was trimmed by 0 bases and V by 5 bases; bases with no gene match: 12. Germline-derived CDR1 and CDR2 are MNHEY and SVGEGT. The CDR3 totals 19 residues. DNA for the CDR3: TGTGCCAGCAGTGTTGAAGGACTAGCGGGGCTGGCTAGCACAGATACGCAGTATTTT. It is translated as CASSVEGLAGLASTDTQYF.

The rearrangement joins TRBV10-3 to TRBJ2-5; TRBD1 aligns across 7 bases. The CDR3 length is 13 residues. J gave up 4 bases and V 6 bases, and 5 bases lay outside the gene matches. CDR1 and CDR2 (germline): ENHRY, SYGVKD. The CDR3 sequence: CAIRPQGTETQYF. CDR3 coding DNA: TGTGCCATCAGACCACAGGGGACAGAGACCCAGTACTTC.

V usage is TRBV20-1 and J usage is TRBJ2-7, with D possibly TRBD2 on 6 matching bases. CDR1 DFQATT and CDR2 SNEGSKA come from the germline V gene (reference sequence). The CDR3 totals 14 residues. V was pared by 7 bases and J by 3 bases, with 19 bases between. For the CDR3, the DNA is TGCAGTGGGGGGGTTTTGGGGGGAGACTACGAGCAGTACTTC. It yields the protein CSGGVLGGDYEQYF.

This clonotype has a handful of counts. This CDR3 is CASSLRQGQGVFQPQHF. DNA of the CDR3: TGTGCCAGTAGTCTAAGACAGGGACAGGGGGTGTTTCAGCCCCAGCATTTT. The rearrangement links TRBV19 to TRBJ1-5; 11 bases fit TRBD1. Trimming took 5 bases from V and 6 from J; bases not matched to a gene: 12. Germline CDR1 and CDR2: LNHDA and SQIVND (reference sequence). The CDR3 length is 17 residues. Filled out from reference TRBV19 and TRBJ1-5, the complete variable domain reads DGGITQSPKYLFRKEGQNVTLSCEQNLNHDAMYWYRQDPGQGLRLIYYSQIVNDFQKGDIAEGYSVSREKKESFPLTVTSAQKNPTAFYLCASSLRQGQGVFQPQHFGDGTRLSIL.

The V and J genes are TRBV3-1 and TRBJ2-7, with 9 bases matching TRBD2. The CDR3 has 15 amino acids. Germline loops: CDR1 LGHDT, CDR2 YNNKEL (reference sequence). V gave up 3 bases and J gave up 5 bases; unmatched junction bases: 8. The CDR3 spells CASSHLGGRAHEQYF. The CDR3 coding sequence is TGTGCCAGCAGCCACCTGGGCGGGAGGGCCCACGAGCAGTACTTC.

The rearrangement links TRBV28 to TRBJ2-4, with 8 nucleotides matching TRBD1. The germline CDR1 and CDR2 sequences are MDHEN and SYDVKM. Trimming took 7 bases from V and 4 from J; bases not matched to a gene: 9. The length of the CDR3 is 15 residues. The CDR3 bases are TGTGCCAGCATCTTAAGCACAGGGGGAAAAAACATTCAGTACTTC. It codes for CASILSTGGKNIQYF. Variable domain in full (rest from reference TRBV28 and TRBJ2-4): DVKVTQSSRYLVKRTGEKVFLECVQDMDHENMFWYRQDPGLGLRLIYFSYDVKMKEKGDIPEGYSVSREKKERFSLILESASTNQTSMYLCASILSTGGKNIQYFGAGTRLSVL.

In this sample, this clonotype turned up a few times. The V gene is TRBV12-3 or TRBV12-4, the J gene TRBJ2-7; 7 nucleotides line up with TRBD2. This CDR3 comprises 17 residues. J was trimmed by 0 bases and V by 6 bases; bases with no gene match: 14. The CDR3 coding sequence is TGTGCCAGCAGCCACGCCGGCAGGCTAGCGGCCTCCTACGAGCAGTACTTC. This codes for CASSHAGRLAASYEQYF.